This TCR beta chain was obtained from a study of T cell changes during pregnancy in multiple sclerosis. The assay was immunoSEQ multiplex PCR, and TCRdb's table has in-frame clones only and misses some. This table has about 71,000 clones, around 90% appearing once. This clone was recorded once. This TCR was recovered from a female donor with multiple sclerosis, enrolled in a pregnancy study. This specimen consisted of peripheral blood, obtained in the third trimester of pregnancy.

CDR3 region: CASSVATSGSVYEQYF. CDR3 nucleotides: TGTGCCAGCAGCGTTGCCACTAGCGGGAGTGTGTACGAGCAGTACTTC. This chain links TRBV9 with TRBJ2-7, with 11 bases that match TRBD2. The CDR3 extends over 16 amino acids. V gave up 2 bases and J gave up 4 bases; unmatched junction bases: 8. Germline V lookup: CDR1 SGDLS, CDR2 YYNGEE.